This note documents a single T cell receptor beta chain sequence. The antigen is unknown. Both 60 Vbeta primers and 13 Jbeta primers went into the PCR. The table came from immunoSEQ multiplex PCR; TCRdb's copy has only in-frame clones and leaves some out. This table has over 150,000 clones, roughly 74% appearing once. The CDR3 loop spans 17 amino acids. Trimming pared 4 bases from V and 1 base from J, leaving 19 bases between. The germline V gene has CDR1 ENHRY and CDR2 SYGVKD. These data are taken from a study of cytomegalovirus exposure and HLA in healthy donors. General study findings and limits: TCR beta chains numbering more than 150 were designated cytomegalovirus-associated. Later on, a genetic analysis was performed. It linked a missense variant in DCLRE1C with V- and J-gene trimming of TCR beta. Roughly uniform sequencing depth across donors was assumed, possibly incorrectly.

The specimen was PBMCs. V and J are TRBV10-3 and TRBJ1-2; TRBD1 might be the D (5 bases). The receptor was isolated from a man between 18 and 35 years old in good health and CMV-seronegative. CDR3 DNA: TGTGCCATCAGTGGGGGGAGGAGGTTAGCTGATAACTATGGCTACACCTTC. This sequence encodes CAISGGRRLADNYGYTF.